This is a list of T cell receptor beta chains from one sample in a study of T cells in Graves' hyperthyroidism and ophthalmopathy. TCRdb re-analysed the multiplex PCR reads in MiXCR, keeping a single row per CDR3 protein. The data show about 380,000 distinct CDR3 sequences, 14% seen once. Material: blood. These receptors originate from an older woman with Graves' hyperthyroidism. CDR3s leave out the opening cysteine and the closing phenylalanine or tryptophan. Where a row states a size, it is once, few, many or the class of an expanded clone; other rows omit it.

clone_size v_call cdr3_aa
many TRBV30 AWSDGGNVLT
NA TRBV19 ASSTDYLDEQY
few TRBV4-1 ASSHPGTGTSGRDSTDTQY
few TRBV7-3 ASSLIAGAGNEQF
many TRBV2 ASGPSSARTGPAYLPEAF
many TRBV24-1 ATSDRPGRATYNEQF
many TRBV28 ASSLIEAAYGYT
few TRBV2 ASRASGGPSGANVLT
many TRBV3-1 ASSQVVQATGELF
NA TRBV5-1 ASSFKGQSSYNSPLH
NA TRBV5-4 ASNPGTSRPQEQY
many TRBV6-1 ASSERRRLAGGNEQF
many TRBV7-3 ASSLRRAKNTGELF
many TRBV24-1 ATSDPSGRGETQY
NA TRBV14 ASSQDLGSEQY
many TRBV20-1 SAQQGSGVTGELF
NA TRBV20-1 SAPPWGDETQY
few TRBV24-1 ATSDPSSGGYNEQF
many TRBV27 ASSSLAELGYGYT
few TRBV5-1 ASSSQGLRDTEAF
NA TRBV19 ASSILGGGSYEQY
many TRBV20-1 SAPGLAGGLRQF
many TRBV13 ASSSVAGRTWSSYNEQF
NA TRBV29-1 SVRPNQETQY
few TRBV24-1 ATSDMIRTDTQY
many TRBV18 ASSASNYEQY
NA TRBV3-1 ASSQDSPANYGYT
few TRBV11-2 ASSVRRAGRADTGELF
many TRBV7-9 ASSDNRVQETQY
many TRBV10-3 AISESGGLAGEREQY
many TRBV6-1 ASSEWAGNTEAF
few TRBV24-1 ATSEAGTTTLNTGELF
many TRBV12-3/TRBV12-4 ASSSNNQPQH
NA TRBV15 ATSRSGLRGELF
NA TRBV5-1 ASSTRQEGYGYT
many TRBV10-3 AISYIAGEGEQY
NA TRBV6-2/TRBV6-3 ASSYSHLRALLF
many TRBV28 ASSSGLAGYNEQF
NA TRBV24-1 ATSDLAGASYNEQF
few TRBV6-5 ASSYISGGDTQY
NA TRBV19 ASRRRGQGSYEQY
NA TRBV5-1 ASSFAVLEGAMNTEAF
many TRBV2 ASSRQLTDTQY
many TRBV20-1 SARDPSGSWETQY
NA TRBV5-1 ASSLQVSTDTQY
many TRBV29-1 SVERPTEAF
many TRBV18 ASSPPPEQY
many TRBV7-8 ASSLDPRHRYEQY
NA TRBV9 ASTPPGRTDTQY
many TRBV28 ASSLTGEGYT
few TRBV20-1 SAPREGYEQY
NA TRBV29-1 SVRQGAVIEAF
many TRBV7-9 ASSLVDYTQY
many TRBV30 AWSTATSYEQY
many TRBV12-3/TRBV12-4 ASSERSGGSYNEQF
many TRBV20-1 SARNRDNEQF
many TRBV5-1 ASSLGGLSTDTQY
few TRBV4-1 ASSHQGDYEQY